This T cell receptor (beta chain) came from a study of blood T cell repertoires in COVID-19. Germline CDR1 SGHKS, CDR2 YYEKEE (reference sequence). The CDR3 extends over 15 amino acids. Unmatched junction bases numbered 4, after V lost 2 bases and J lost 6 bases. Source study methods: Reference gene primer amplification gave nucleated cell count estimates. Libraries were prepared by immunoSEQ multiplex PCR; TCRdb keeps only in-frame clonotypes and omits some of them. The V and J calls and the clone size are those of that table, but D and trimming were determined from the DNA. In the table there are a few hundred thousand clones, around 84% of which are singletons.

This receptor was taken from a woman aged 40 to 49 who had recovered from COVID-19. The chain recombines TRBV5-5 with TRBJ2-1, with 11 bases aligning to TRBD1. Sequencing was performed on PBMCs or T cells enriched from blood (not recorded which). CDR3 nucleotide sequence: TGTGCCAGCAGCTTTGGACAGGGGGCGTTCAATGAGCAGTTCTTC. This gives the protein CASSFGQGAFNEQFF. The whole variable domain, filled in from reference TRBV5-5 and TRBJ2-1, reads DAGVTQSPTHLIKTRGQQVTLRCSPISGHKSVSWYQQVLGQGPQFIFQYYEKEERGRGNFPDRFSARQFPNYSSELNVNALLLGDSALYLCASSFGQGAFNEQFFGPGTRLTVL.